This TCR beta chain was identified during a study of blood T cell repertoires in COVID-19. CDR3 length: 12 residues. TCRdb keeps only in-frame clones here, not all; method: immunoSEQ multiplex PCR. The sample lists around 200,000 clones, approximately 78% occurring once. Sequenced: peripheral blood. The chain links TRBV21-1 to TRBJ2-1; TRBD2 was called by the table and not checked on the DNA. TRBV21-1 is labeled a pseudogene. This sequence originates from an elderly woman with acute or convalescent COVID-19. CDR3 loop: CASSNPSHEQFF. The CDR3 DNA sequence: TGTGCCAGCAGCAACCCCTCCCATGAGCAGTTCTTC.